These 30 T cell receptor beta chains were all obtained from the same sample, sequenced in a study of T-cell reconstitution after alpha-beta-depleted transplantation in children (TCRdb year 2016). Libraries were prepared through PCR. TCRdb names Illumina HiSeq 2500 as the instrument used. TCR libraries were prepared with molecular barcoding, using unique molecular identifiers to normalize TCRbeta repertoire quantification. TCRdb reprocessed the public reads (quality trimming at Q25 with fastp, clone calling with MiXCR) and kept in-frame beta chains. CDR3 protein sequences are deduplicated, and each keeps its most common genes and DNA. This sample has a few hundred thousand distinct CDR3 sequences in its table, and around 9.9% of those were observed once. 4.5% to 6.5% of the sample rests with the top ten. This sample comprised PBMCs from the stem cell graft donor, obtained from the stem cell graft. Receptor source: a human donor who donated a stem cell graft to a child with acute myeloid leukemia.

This clonotype was recorded at least ten times. The chain recombines TRBV12-3 or TRBV12-4 with TRBJ1-6; 8 bases are a match to TRBD1. This CDR3 has 14 amino acids. V was pared by 5 bases and J by 10 bases, with 7 bases of the junction left unmatched. CDR3 amino acids: CASSGDRGGSPLHF. CDR3 coding DNA: TGTGCCAGCAGTGGTGACAGGGGAGGCTCACCCCTCCACTTT.

This clonotype was observed many times. The chain is built from TRBV3-1 and TRBJ1-5; maybe TRBD1 (5 bases). Germline CDR1 reads LGHDT; CDR2 reads YNNKEL (reference sequence). V gave up 2 bases and J gave up 5 bases, with 10 bases separating them. The CDR3 runs 14 residues. The CDR3, as DNA: TGTGCCAGCAGCCAACTAGGGGATCATCAGCCCCAGCATTTT. Translated: CASSQLGDHQPQHF.

V usage is TRBV6-2 or TRBV6-3 and J usage is TRBJ2-1; D possibly corresponds to TRBD1 (6 bases). Between the trimmed V and J ends, which lost 5 bases and 3 bases, there was a span of 14 bases. The CDR3 length is 15 residues. Germline CDR1 reads MNHEY; CDR2 reads SVGEGT. The CDR3 coding sequence is TGTGCCAGCAGTCCTACAGGGAGCAACTACAATGAGCAGTTCTTC. Amino acids: CASSPTGSNYNEQFF.

This clonotype occurred a few times. The chain combines TRBV12-3 or TRBV12-4 with TRBJ1-3; D is ambiguous. V lost 5 bases to trimming and J lost 5 bases, with 10 bases between them. CDR3 size: 13 residues. In nucleotides, the CDR3 is TGTGCCAGCAGTCCGTCGCTCCGAAACACCATATATTTT. It encodes CASSPSLRNTIYF.

This clonotype turned up a few times. The J gene is TRBJ2-1, the V gene TRBV20-1; tentatively, D is TRBD2 (6 bases). V was pared by 6 bases and J by 7 bases, with 16 bases between. The CDR3 contains 13 residues. Germline values: CDR1 DFQATT, CDR2 SNEGSKA (reference sequence). CDR3 coding DNA: TGCAGTGCCCCCCGGAGGGTTGAAAATGAGCAGTTCTTC. It is translated as CSAPRRVENEQFF.

This chain uses TRBV21-1 with TRBJ2-5; the D call in the table, TRBD1, was not verified against the DNA. TRBV21-1 is reported as a pseudogene. The CDR3 sequence is 15 residues long. The CDR3 protein is CASSKVSGGEETQYF. CDR3 DNA sequence: TGTGCCAGCAGCAAAGTTTCAGGGGGCGAAGAGACCCAGTACTTC.

The sample holds many counts of this clonotype. V and J are TRBV5-5 and TRBJ1-3; no firm D call. Germline V CDR1 and CDR2: SGHKS, YYEKEE (reference sequence). This CDR3 contains 16 residues. V shed 6 bases and J shed 0 bases, with 16 bases lying between them. This chain's CDR3 is CASNSEFGISGNTIYF. CDR3 nucleotide sequence: TGTGCCAGCAATTCGGAATTCGGGATCTCTGGAAACACCATATATTTT.

As to this clonotype: Being one base from a much bigger clone, this may be a read error. The V and J genes are TRBV29-1 and TRBJ2-5; 7 nucleotides match TRBD1. Germline-derived CDR1 and CDR2 are SQVTM and ANQGSEA. This CDR3 has 13 amino acids. CDR3 loop: CSVQQGMGETHYF. As DNA, the CDR3 is TGCAGCGTTCAACAGGGGATGGGAGAGACCCACTACTTC.

This sequence joins TRBV3-1 and TRBJ2-3, with D unresolved. The V gene's germline CDR1 is LGHDT and CDR2 YNNKEL (reference sequence). CDR3 length: 14 residues. V lost 4 bases and J 4 bases, leaving 12 bases between the germline ends. CDR3 sequence: CASSLALIPDTQYF. CDR3 DNA sequence: TGTGCCAGCAGCCTCGCCCTTATTCCAGATACGCAGTATTTT.

Ten or more counts support this clonotype. CDR3 amino acids: CASSFDRLAGHSYEQYF. The CDR3 DNA reads TGCGCCAGCAGCTTCGACAGGCTAGCGGGACACTCCTACGAGCAGTACTTC. The rearrangement joins TRBV5-1 to TRBJ2-7, with 9 bases fitting TRBD2. Per germline, CDR1 SGHRS and CDR2 YFSETQ. The CDR3 totals 17 residues. Losses at the gene ends were 2 bases for V and 0 bases for J; bases not matched to a gene: 9.

The chain recombines TRBV15 with TRBJ2-3, with D unclear. CDR1 is LNHNV, CDR2 YYDKDF, per germline (reference sequence). The CDR3 is 14 residues long. V was trimmed by 5 bases and J by 6 bases, leaving 15 bases between them. The CDR3 sequence: CATSYPTIVDTQYF. DNA for the CDR3: TGTGCCACCAGCTATCCCACCATTGTGGATACGCAGTATTTT.

This chain uses TRBV29-1 with TRBJ2-1; D gene ambiguous. The CDR3 is 11 amino acids. V shed 3 bases and J shed 8 bases, with 8 bases lying between them. The germline CDR1 and CDR2 sequences are SQVTM and ANQGSEA. The DNA of the CDR3 is TGCAGCGTTGAGGATTCGGATGAGCAGTTCTTC. Its translation: CSVEDSDEQFF.

The rearrangement joins TRBV7-8 to TRBJ1-1; D not certain. Trimming took 8 bases from V and 4 from J, leaving 17 bases between them. Germline V lookup: CDR1 SGHVS, CDR2 FQNEAQ. This CDR3 spans 14 amino acids. The CDR3 DNA is TGTGCCAGCCTACTCGTCGGAGGAGCCACTGAAGCTTTCTTT. It translates to CASLLVGGATEAFF.

A few counts support this clonotype. The rearrangement uses TRBV4-1 and TRBJ2-7, with 8 bases fitting TRBD2. Germline loops: CDR1 MGHRA, CDR2 YSYEKL. V shed 0 bases and J 3 bases; nucleotides not matched to a gene: 13. CDR3 size: 18 residues. The CDR3 DNA follows: TGCGCCAGCAGCCAAGATGGTGGACTAGCACCTGTCCTCTACGAGCAGTACTTC. Translated, it gives CASSQDGGLAPVLYEQYF.

This clonotype occurred a few times. The chain uses TRBV29-1 and TRBJ2-1, with 7 bases fitting TRBD2. The germline V gene has CDR1 SQVTM and CDR2 ANQGSEA. The V gene end was trimmed by 2 bases and the J gene end by 0 bases; junction bases not matched to a gene: 16. CDR3 size: 19 residues. The CDR3 loop reads CSVESWRASGVSSYNEQFF. The CDR3, as DNA: TGCAGCGTTGAATCCTGGAGGGCTAGCGGAGTAAGCTCCTACAATGAGCAGTTCTTC.

The chain combines TRBV7-2 with TRBJ2-5; D not certain. CDR3 size: 14 residues. The germline V gene has CDR1 SGHTA and CDR2 FQGNSA. Trimming took off 4 bases at V and 3 bases at J, with 12 bases between the two ends. CDR3 bases: TGTGCCAGCAGCTCCCCATTTGGCGAAGAGACCCAGTACTTC. Translation gives CASSSPFGEETQYF. Full variable domain (missing parts from reference TRBV7-2 and TRBJ2-5): GAGVSQSPSNKVTEKGKDVELRCDPISGHTALYWYRQSLGQGLEFLIYFQGNSAPDKSGLPSDRFSAERTGGSVSTLTIQRTQQEDSAVYLCASSSPFGEETQYFGPGTRLLVL.

This clonotype was detected a few times. The V call is TRBV9, the J call TRBJ2-3; 9 nucleotides match TRBD2. CDR1 is SGDLS, CDR2 YYNGEE, per germline. The CDR3 covers 16 residues. V shed 1 base and J 6 bases; nucleotides not matched to a gene: 9. In nucleotides, the CDR3 is TGTGCCAGCAGCGTAACTAGCGGCCTAGCGGGGGATACGCAGTATTTT. This gives the protein CASSVTSGLAGDTQYF. The full variable domain, completed using reference TRBV9 and TRBJ2-3, is DSGVTQTPKHLITATGQRVTLRCSPRSGDLSVYWYQQSLDQGLQFLIQYYNGEERAKGNILERFSAQQFPDLHSELNLSSLELGDSALYFCASSVTSGLAGDTQYFGPGTRLTVL.

This clonotype showed up just a few times. V gene TRBV6-5 combines with J gene TRBJ2-1; D may be TRBD2 (6 bases). Per germline, CDR1 MNHEY and CDR2 SVGAGI. The V end was cut by 6 bases, the J end by 0 bases, with 18 bases between. The CDR3 consists of 17 residues. The CDR3 nucleotides are TGTGCCAGCAGGCCCATCACTAGCCCCAGCTCCTACAATGAGCAGTTCTTC. Translation gives CASRPITSPSSYNEQFF.

This clonotype was detected ten times or more. The genes are TRBV9 and TRBJ1-3; tentatively, D is TRBD1 (6 bases). Germline CDR1 is SGDLS and CDR2 is YYNGEE. This CDR3 has 17 amino acids. V lost 0 bases and J lost 0, with 13 bases in between. The CDR3 DNA sequence: TGTGCCAGCAGCGTAGATCCAGGGGCTACCTCTGGAAACACCATATATTTT. Translated, it gives CASSVDPGATSGNTIYF.

Many counts were recorded for this clonotype. This chain links TRBV5-1 with TRBJ2-5, with a tentative D call TRBD1 (6 bases). In germline, CDR1 is SGHRS, CDR2 YFSETQ. V was trimmed by 4 bases and J by 2 bases, leaving 12 bases between them. The CDR3 has 14 amino acids. CDR3 coding DNA: TGCGCCAGCAGCGACGGGACACTTCAAGAGACCCAGTACTTC. This encodes CASSDGTLQETQYF.

This clonotype was observed a handful of times. V is TRBV12-3 or TRBV12-4 and J is TRBJ1-5; D may be TRBD1 (5 bases). The V gene lost 1 base and the J gene lost 2 bases, with 15 bases spanning the gap. The CDR3 spans 17 residues. The chain's CDR3 is CASSLVVGGTGNQPQHF. The CDR3 DNA sequence: TGTGCCAGCAGTTTAGTGGTCGGGGGTACGGGCAATCAGCCCCAGCATTTT.

This clonotype appeared a few times. The chain links TRBV5-1 to TRBJ2-7; a possible D gene is TRBD2 (5 bases). This CDR3 spans 15 amino acids. The V and J ends lost 0 bases and 3 bases respectively, with 13 bases between them. Germline V gives CDR1 SGHRS, CDR2 YFSETQ. CDR3 nucleotides: TGCGCCAGCAGCTTGGGAGCGGACTTCCTCTACGAGCAGTACTTC. The encoded protein is CASSLGADFLYEQYF.

The V gene is TRBV6-6, the J gene TRBJ1-1, with D unclear. CDR3 length: 12 amino acids. The germline V gene encodes CDR1 MNHNY and CDR2 SVGAGI (reference sequence). Trimming removed 6 bases at V and 1 base at J, with 6 bases between. Written as DNA, the CDR3 is TGTGCCAGCAGCACGCGGAACACTGAAGCTTTCTTT. Its translation is CASSTRNTEAFF.

The V gene is TRBV25-1, the J gene TRBJ2-7; TRBD1 might be the D (6 bases). The CDR3 has 15 amino acids. The V and J ends lost 4 bases and 2 bases respectively, with 15 bases between them. Germline V lookup: CDR1 MGHDK, CDR2 SYGVNS. For the CDR3, the DNA is TGTGCCAGCAGTGCTCCGGGACAAAAGGCCTACGAGCAGTACTTC. Translating it yields CASSAPGQKAYEQYF.

This chain links TRBV7-6 with TRBJ2-7, with D perhaps being TRBD1 or TRBD2 (7 bases each). The germline V and J ends were trimmed by 0 bases and 3 bases, with 18 bases remaining between them. This CDR3 spans 17 amino acids. The germline V gene has CDR1 SGHVS and CDR2 FNYEAQ. The DNA of the CDR3 is TGTGCCAGCAGCTTAGCGACAGGGAGGGGCAAGAGCTACGAGCAGTACTTC. This encodes CASSLATGRGKSYEQYF.

This clonotype was picked up many times. The J gene is TRBJ2-4, the V gene TRBV4-2; 11 positions agree with TRBD2. The CDR3 runs to 16 residues. V gave up 0 bases and J gave up 5 bases; unmatched junction bases: 3. CDR1 is LGHNA and CDR2 is YNFKEQ in the germline V gene. The CDR3 region has the DNA TGTGCCAGCAGCCAAGATCTAGCGGGAGGCCAAAACATTCAGTACTTC. The encoded protein is CASSQDLAGGQNIQYF.

This clonotype showed up just a few times. This chain connects TRBV5-1 to TRBJ2-1; weak D call: TRBD2 (6 bases). The germline V and J ends were trimmed by 2 bases and 8 bases, with 17 bases remaining between them. Germline loops: CDR1 SGHRS, CDR2 YFSETQ. This CDR3 is built from 15 residues. CDR3 nucleotides: TGCGCCAGCAGCTTTGGGACTTCCCCAGCGGATGAGCAGTTCTTC. It codes for CASSFGTSPADEQFF.

This clonotype is labeled as medium-sized. The V and J genes are TRBV4-1 and TRBJ1-1; D gene unclear. The CDR3 sequence is 14 residues long. Per germline, CDR1 MGHRA and CDR2 YSYEKL. Trimming stripped 3 bases from V and 2 bases from J, with 10 bases between. CDR3 in DNA: TGCGCCAGCAGCCACGTCAGCCAAAACACTGAAGCTTTCTTT. Translated, it gives CASSHVSQNTEAFF.

The chain carries TRBV18 and TRBJ2-1; 8 bases agree with TRBD2. Germline values: CDR1 KGHSH, CDR2 LQKENI. CDR3 length: 16 residues. V lost 6 bases and J lost 6; bases outside the gene matches: 13. In DNA form, the CDR3 reads TGTGCCAGCTCTCCTAGCACGGGAGGGCCGGGCAATGAGCAGTTCTTC. It is translated as CASSPSTGGPGNEQFF.

The chain recombines TRBV11-2 with TRBJ2-2, with 9 bases aligning to TRBD1. The ends lost 8 bases at V and 5 bases at J; junction bases unmatched: 9. The CDR3 consists of 15 residues. Germline V gives CDR1 SGHAT, CDR2 FQNNGV. CDR3 nucleotide sequence: TGTGCCAGCGGCACGGGACAGGGTGGGACCGGGGAGCTGTTTTTT. Translated, it gives CASGTGQGGTGELFF. The variable domain in full, completed from reference TRBV11-2 and TRBJ2-2, reads EAGVAQSPRYKIIEKRQSVAFWCNPISGHATLYWYQQILGQGPKLLIQFQNNGVVDDSQLPKDRFSAERLKGVDSTLKIQPAKLEDSAVYLCASGTGQGGTGELFFGEGSRLTVL.